The clone carrying this T cell receptor beta chain occurred once. At one end, the junction sequence differs from germline, possibly due to a read error. The data stem from a study of blood T cell repertoires in COVID-19. Turning to the study itself: Sources were T cells, B-cell-depleted T cells, or PBMCs; the material itself was cDNA or gDNA.

The germline V gene has CDR1 SGHRS and CDR2 YFSETQ. The CDR3 runs to 15 residues. In the study's own analysis: Amplification of reference gene primers was used by the study to estimate nucleated cell counts. TCRdb's table, derived via immunoSEQ multiplex PCR, lists solely in-frame clones and lacks some. The V and J calls and the clone size are those of that table, but D and trimming were determined from the DNA. The data hold fewer than 250,000 clones, with about 86% observed a single time. The chain uses TRBV5-1 and TRBJ2-3; TRBD2 agrees at 15 bases. This TCR was recovered from a woman between 45 and 60 years old with acute or convalescent COVID-19. The source material was peripheral blood. The CDR3 spells CASSTGLAGGDRQYF. CDR3 DNA sequence: TGCGCCAGCAGCACCGGACTAGCGGGAGGGGATAGGCAGTATTTT.